One and the same sample provided the 22 T cell receptor beta chains below, sequenced in a study of T cell clonotyping in hematopoietic cell transplantation. TCRdb's table, derived via immunoSEQ multiplex PCR, lists solely in-frame clones and lacks some. The table includes about 16,000 clones, roughly nine tenths detected once. Material for sequencing was peripheral blood mononuclear cells. Every receptor here comes from a man in his fifties in good health. Some clones in this sample may be carry-over from other donors' samples.

The CDR3 reads CASIGLAETQYF. The CDR3 DNA sequence: TGTGCCAGCATTGGACTGGCGGAGACCCAGTACTTC. The J gene is TRBJ2-5, the V gene TRBV28, with D maybe TRBD2 (5 bases). The V and J ends lost 7 bases and 5 bases respectively, with 11 bases between them. The CDR3 totals 12 residues. From germline, CDR1 is MDHEN and CDR2 SYDVKM.

In this sample, this clone turned up once. The chain links TRBV28 to TRBJ1-5; TRBD1 matches 11 bases. CDR1 and CDR2 from the germline V gene are MDHEN and SYDVKM. V was clipped by 5 bases and J by 9 bases; unmatched bases: 6. The CDR3 has 14 residues. The CDR3 region has the DNA TGTGCCAGCAGTATCGGGACAGGGGGGTGGCCCCAGCATTTT. As protein: CASSIGTGGWPQHF. Using reference TRBV28 and TRBJ1-5 for the parts outside the CDR3, the full variable domain is DVKVTQSSRYLVKRTGEKVFLECVQDMDHENMFWYRQDPGLGLRLIYFSYDVKMKEKGDIPEGYSVSREKKERFSLILESASTNQTSMYLCASSIGTGGWPQHFGDGTRLSIL.

This clone was seen once. V and J are TRBV5-6 and TRBJ1-2; D remains unclear. The CDR3 runs to 13 residues. Germline V gives CDR1 SGHDT, CDR2 YYEEEE. V lost 4 bases and J lost 10, with 17 bases in between. CDR3 coding DNA: TGTGCCAGCAGCCTCCTAAACTCCACACCCTACACCTTC. Protein sequence: CASSLLNSTPYTF.

The chain uses TRBV4-3 and TRBJ2-6; no clear D. V lost 4 bases and J 4 bases, leaving 11 bases between the germline ends. The germline CDR1 and CDR2 sequences are LGHNA and YSLEER. The CDR3 sequence is 15 residues long. The CDR3 here is CASSLRLGGANVLTF. The CDR3 region has the DNA TGCGCCAGCAGCCTCAGGCTCGGCGGGGCCAACGTCCTGACTTTC.

V usage is TRBV6-6 and J usage is TRBJ2-7; 7 bases align to TRBD1. After removal of 0 bases from V and 5 bases from J, the junction contained 4 bases not matched to a gene. CDR1 MNHNY and CDR2 SVGAGI come from the germline V gene (reference sequence). This CDR3 is built from 14 residues. The CDR3 reads CASSYSQGVDEQYF. The DNA for the CDR3 is TGTGCCAGCAGTTACTCCCAGGGGGTGGACGAGCAGTACTTC.

The rearrangement joins TRBV4-1 to TRBJ2-2; D gene ambiguous. Germline V gives CDR1 MGHRA, CDR2 YSYEKL. CDR3 length: 12 amino acids. Deletions cut 6 bases from V and 7 bases from J, with 9 bases between. In DNA form, the CDR3 reads TGCGCCAGCAGTCCATTGAGCGGGGAGCTGTTTTTT. Translation gives CASSPLSGELFF.

This rearrangement joins TRBV5-4 to TRBJ1-5; no reliable D call. The V end lost 1 base, the J end lost 4 bases, and 9 bases lay between the germline ends. CDR1 SGHNT and CDR2 YYREEE come from the germline V gene (reference sequence). This CDR3 spans 14 amino acids. CDR3 residues: CASSLFGVNQPQHF. The CDR3 nucleotides read TGTGCCAGCAGCTTGTTTGGGGTAAATCAGCCCCAGCATTTT.

The rearrangement joins TRBV7-8 to TRBJ1-2; D is possibly TRBD1 (5 bases). The V end lost 2 bases, the J end lost 5 bases, and 9 bases lay between the germline ends. The CDR3 has 13 amino acids. Looked up from germline, CDR1 is SGHVS and CDR2 is FQNEAQ. Here the CDR3 DNA reads TGTGCCAGCAGCTTAACGGGGGATTATGGCTACACCTTC. This encodes CASSLTGDYGYTF.

The chain employs TRBV5-4 and TRBJ1-4; TRBD1 might be the D (5 bases). This CDR3 comprises 13 residues. V was cut by 4 bases and J by 8 bases, with 12 bases left in between. Germline V gives CDR1 SGHNT, CDR2 YYREEE (reference sequence). CDR3 protein: CASSPRGLEKLFF. DNA for the CDR3: TGTGCCAGCAGCCCCCGGGGACTAGAAAAACTGTTTTTT.

Details on this clone: The same CDR3 also results from other DNA sequences found in this sample. This sequence joins TRBV20-1 and TRBJ1-2, with 7 bases aligning to TRBD1. The CDR3 runs 11 residues. Losses at the gene ends were 6 bases for V and 2 bases for J; bases not matched to a gene: 0. Germline lookup yields CDR1 DFQATT and CDR2 SNEGSKA (reference sequence). In nucleotides, the CDR3 is TGCAGTGCGACAGGGAACTATGGCTACACCTTC. This gives the protein CSATGNYGYTF.

The chain recombines TRBV29-1 with TRBJ2-7, with a weak D call TRBD1 (6 bases). The V and J ends lost 5 bases and 0 bases respectively, with 11 bases between them. The CDR3 covers 13 residues. Germline lookup yields CDR1 SQVTM and CDR2 ANQGSEA. Here the CDR3 DNA reads TGCAGCGTTTTCAGGGGACCCTCCTACGAGCAGTACTTC. It codes for CSVFRGPSYEQYF.

The gene calls are TRBV6-6 and TRBJ2-7; D is uncertain. The CDR3 runs to 12 residues. V lost 5 bases and J lost 7, with 12 bases in between. CDR1 is MNHNY, CDR2 SVGAGI, per germline (reference sequence). The CDR3 here is CASSPDVPEQYF. Written as DNA, the CDR3 is TGTGCCAGCAGTCCAGACGTACCGGAGCAGTACTTC.

The V gene is TRBV4-3, the J gene TRBJ2-7; 8 bases line up with TRBD1. The CDR3 covers 15 residues. V was pared by 0 bases and J by 5 bases, with 6 bases of the junction left unmatched. Germline lookup yields CDR1 LGHNA and CDR2 YSLEER. CDR3 sequence (DNA): TGCGCCAGCAGCCAAGAAGGCCAGGGGGCTCACGAGCAGTACTTC. It encodes CASSQEGQGAHEQYF.

The chain combines TRBV4-1 with TRBJ1-5, with 7 bases identical to TRBD1. V shed 3 bases and J 4 bases; nucleotides not matched to a gene: 3. The CDR3 length is 14 residues. Germline V gene lookup returns CDR1 MGHRA and CDR2 YSYEKL. The CDR3 nucleotides read TGCGCCAGCAGCCAGGACAGGATAAATCAGCCCCAGCATTTT. Translated: CASSQDRINQPQHF.

V and J are TRBV5-4 and TRBJ2-7; 7 bases align to TRBD1. Germline CDR1 reads SGHNT; CDR2 reads YYREEE (reference sequence). Unmatched junction bases numbered 11, after V lost 6 bases and J lost 2 bases. The CDR3 loop spans 15 amino acids. The CDR3 loop is CASNPDRVGTYEQYF. The CDR3 coding sequence is TGTGCCAGCAATCCCGACAGGGTTGGGACCTACGAGCAGTACTTC.

The chain employs TRBV4-1 and TRBJ1-4; possible D gene TRBD1, 5 bases. CDR3 length equals 16 residues. Germline values: CDR1 MGHRA, CDR2 YSYEKL. Between the trimmed V and J ends, which lost 3 bases and 8 bases, there was a span of 19 bases. The CDR3, as DNA: TGCGCCAGCAGCCAGCAGGGAAGGCCAATCGGGGAAAAACTGTTTTTT. It specifies CASSQQGRPIGEKLFF.

The CDR3 DNA is TGCAGCGTCTCACCCGGGGGCAGTACTGAAGCTTTCTTT. Translating gives CSVSPGGSTEAFF. The V gene is TRBV29-1, the J gene TRBJ1-1; D is possibly TRBD1 (6 bases). The CDR3 totals 13 residues. The germline gives CDR1 SQVTM, CDR2 ANQGSEA. V dropped 6 bases and J dropped 5 bases, with 16 bases sitting between them.

The V gene is TRBV10-3, the J gene TRBJ2-3, with D possibly matching TRBD1 (6 bases). The CDR3 spans 15 residues. CDR1 ENHRY and CDR2 SYGVKD come from the germline V gene. V lost 7 bases to trimming and J lost 2 bases, with 16 bases between them. CDR3 DNA sequence: TGTGCCATCAATAAGAGGGGGATCGACACAGATACGCAGTATTTT. Amino acid sequence: CAINKRGIDTDTQYF.

The chain joins TRBV13 to TRBJ1-2; 9 nucleotides match TRBD1. The J segment lost 2 bases and the V segment lost 5 bases, leaving 9 bases of the junction unmatched. From germline, CDR1 is PRHDT and CDR2 FYEKMQ (reference sequence). The CDR3 is 16 residues long. CDR3 residues: CASSDSMGQGNYGYTF. The CDR3 bases are TGTGCCAGCAGCGATTCCATGGGACAGGGAAACTATGGCTACACCTTC.

This clone was counted a few times. This chain joins TRBV27 and TRBJ1-2, with TRBD1 as a possible D gene (5 bases). Trimming removed 5 bases at V and 7 bases at J, with 17 bases between. Germline loops: CDR1 MNHEY, CDR2 SMNVEV (reference sequence). The CDR3 sequence is 14 residues long. The CDR3 region is CASSPWGREGGYTF. The CDR3 coding sequence is TGTGCCAGCAGTCCTTGGGGCAGGGAGGGTGGCTACACCTTC.

This clone was found a few times. This chain links TRBV7-3 with TRBJ2-7; D gene unclear. CDR3 size: 14 residues. The V gene lost 2 bases and the J gene lost 2 bases, with 10 bases spanning the gap. Germline CDR1 SGHTA, CDR2 FQGTGA. CDR3 region: CASSLGSIPYEQYF. Written as DNA, the CDR3 is TGTGCCAGCAGCTTAGGTTCCATTCCCTACGAGCAGTACTTC.

The chain carries TRBV2 and TRBJ1-6; no clear D gene. The V and J ends lost 7 bases and 9 bases respectively, with 19 bases between them. The CDR3 is made up of 15 amino acids. CDR1 SNHLY and CDR2 FYNNEI come from the germline V gene. The CDR3 is CASMSGEGGRSPLHF. As DNA, the CDR3 is TGTGCCAGCATGTCCGGGGAGGGCGGGCGTTCACCCCTCCACTTT.